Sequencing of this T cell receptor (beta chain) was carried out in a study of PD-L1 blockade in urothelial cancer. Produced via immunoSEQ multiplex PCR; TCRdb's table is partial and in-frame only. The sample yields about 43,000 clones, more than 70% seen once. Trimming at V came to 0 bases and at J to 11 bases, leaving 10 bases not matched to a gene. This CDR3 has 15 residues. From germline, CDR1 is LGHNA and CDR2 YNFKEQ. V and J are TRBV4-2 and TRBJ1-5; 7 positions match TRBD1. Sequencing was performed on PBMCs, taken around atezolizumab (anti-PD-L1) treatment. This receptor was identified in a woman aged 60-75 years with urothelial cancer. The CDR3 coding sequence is TGTGCCAGCAGCCAAGAACCGGGACAGTCCACAGCCCAGCATTTT. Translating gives CASSQEPGQSTAQHF.